The clone carrying this TCR beta chain was recorded many times. Its cognate antigen is unknown. This sample stems from a study of Graves' ophthalmopathy and Graves' hyperthyroidism. Study-wide background: Upon initial diagnosis and before any treatment, peripheral blood was collected.

RNA transcripts provided the template for amplifying TCR beta CDR3 regions. HTBI-primed RT-PCR formed the first round, and a multiplex PCR formed the second. MiXCR was run by TCRdb on the multiplex PCR reads, yielding one entry per CDR3 protein. The sample carries 300,000 to 400,000 distinct CDR3 sequences, about 17% recorded once. Study findings and constraints: Blood also carried most expanded thyroid clonotypes exceeding 0.001 frequency. In predicting ophthalmopathy progression, the model reached 70% to 71% sensitivity and 72.22% specificity.

With 0 bases removed from V and 6 bases from J, the gap between germline ends came to 14 bases. CDR3 size: 14 residues. Per the germline V gene, CDR1 is DFQATT and CDR2 is SNEGSKA (reference sequence). The sequencing sample was made of peripheral blood. The receptor comes from an adult woman with stable Graves' hyperthyroidism. The gene calls are TRBV20-1 and TRBJ1-2, with D unresolved. CDR3 loop: CSARESSVGDGYTF. The CDR3 DNA is TGCAGTGCTAGAGAGAGCTCGGTAGGCGATGGCTACACCTTC.